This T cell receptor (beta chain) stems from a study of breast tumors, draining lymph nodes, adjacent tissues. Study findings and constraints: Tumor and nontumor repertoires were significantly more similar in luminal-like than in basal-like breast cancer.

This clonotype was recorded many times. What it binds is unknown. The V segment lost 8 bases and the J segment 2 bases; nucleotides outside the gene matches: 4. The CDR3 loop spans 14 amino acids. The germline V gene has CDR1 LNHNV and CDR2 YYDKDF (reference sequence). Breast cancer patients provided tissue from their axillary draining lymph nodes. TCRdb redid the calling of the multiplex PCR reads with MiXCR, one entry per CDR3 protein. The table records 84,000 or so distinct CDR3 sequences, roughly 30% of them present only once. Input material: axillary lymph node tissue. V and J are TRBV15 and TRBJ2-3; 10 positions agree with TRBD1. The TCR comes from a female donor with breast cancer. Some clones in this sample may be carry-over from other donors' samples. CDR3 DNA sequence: TGTGCCACCTGGACAGGGGGATACACAGATACGCAGTATTTT. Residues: CATWTGGYTDTQYF.